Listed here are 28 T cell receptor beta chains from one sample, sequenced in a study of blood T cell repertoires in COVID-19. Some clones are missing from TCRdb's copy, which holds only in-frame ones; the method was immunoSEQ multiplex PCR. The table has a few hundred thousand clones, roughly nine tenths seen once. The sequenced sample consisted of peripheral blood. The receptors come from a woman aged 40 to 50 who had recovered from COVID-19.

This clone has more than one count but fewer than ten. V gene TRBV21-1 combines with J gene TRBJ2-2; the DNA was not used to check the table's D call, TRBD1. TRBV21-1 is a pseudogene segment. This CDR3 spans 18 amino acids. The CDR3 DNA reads TGTGCCAGCAGCAAAAGATGGGACAGGGGGCGGAGGACCGGGGAGCTGTTTTTT. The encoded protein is CASSKRWDRGRRTGELFF.

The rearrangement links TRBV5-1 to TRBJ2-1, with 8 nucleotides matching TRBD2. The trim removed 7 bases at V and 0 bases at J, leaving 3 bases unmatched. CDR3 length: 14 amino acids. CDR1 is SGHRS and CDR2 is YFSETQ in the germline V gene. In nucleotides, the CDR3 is TGCGCCAGCGGGAGCGGGGGCTCCTACAATGAGCAGTTCTTC. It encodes CASGSGGSYNEQFF. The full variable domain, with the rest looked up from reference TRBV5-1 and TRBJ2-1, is KAGVTQTPRYLIKTRGQQVTLSCSPISGHRSVSWYQQTPGQGLQFLFEYFSETQRNKGNFPGRFSGRQFSNSRSEMNVSTLELGDSALYLCASGSGGSYNEQFFGPGTRLTVL.

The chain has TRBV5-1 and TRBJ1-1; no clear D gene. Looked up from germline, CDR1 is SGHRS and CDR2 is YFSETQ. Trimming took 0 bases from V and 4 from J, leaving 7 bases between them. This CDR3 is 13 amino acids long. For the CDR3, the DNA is TGCGCCAGCAGCTTGGGATCCGGCACTGAAGCTTTCTTT. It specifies CASSLGSGTEAFF.

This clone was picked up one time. CDR3 in amino acids: CASSHHRTSGGDTQYF. DNA of the CDR3: TGTGCCAGCAGCCACCATAGGACTAGCGGGGGTGATACGCAGTATTTT. The chain links TRBV28 to TRBJ2-3, with 13 bases fitting TRBD2. The trim removed 6 bases at V and 6 bases at J, leaving 9 bases unmatched. Per germline, CDR1 MDHEN and CDR2 SYDVKM. The CDR3 is made up of 16 amino acids.

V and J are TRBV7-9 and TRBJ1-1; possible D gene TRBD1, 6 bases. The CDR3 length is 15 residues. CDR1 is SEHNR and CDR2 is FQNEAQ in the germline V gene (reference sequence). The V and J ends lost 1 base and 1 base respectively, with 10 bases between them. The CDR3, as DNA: TGTGCCAGCAGCTTAGGAGGACAGACGAACACTGAAGCTTTCTTT. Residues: CASSLGGQTNTEAFF. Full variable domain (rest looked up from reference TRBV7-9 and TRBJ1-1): DTGVSQNPRHKITKRGQNVTFRCDPISEHNRLYWYRQTLGQGPEFLTYFQNEAQLEKSRLLSDRFSAERPKGSFSTLEIQRTEQGDSAMYLCASSLGGQTNTEAFFGQGTRLTVV.

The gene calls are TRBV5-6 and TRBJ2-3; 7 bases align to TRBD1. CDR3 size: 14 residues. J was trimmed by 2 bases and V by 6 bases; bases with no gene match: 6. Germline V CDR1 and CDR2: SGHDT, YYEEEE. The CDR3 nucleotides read TGTGCCAGCATCCGGACAGGCGACACAGATACGCAGTATTTT. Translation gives CASIRTGDTDTQYF.

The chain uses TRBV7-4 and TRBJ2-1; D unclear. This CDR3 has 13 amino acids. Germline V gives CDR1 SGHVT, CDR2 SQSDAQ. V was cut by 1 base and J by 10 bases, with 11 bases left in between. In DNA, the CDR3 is TGTGCCAGCAGCTTAGTTTTCCCCTCGGAGCAGTTCTTC. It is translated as CASSLVFPSEQFF.

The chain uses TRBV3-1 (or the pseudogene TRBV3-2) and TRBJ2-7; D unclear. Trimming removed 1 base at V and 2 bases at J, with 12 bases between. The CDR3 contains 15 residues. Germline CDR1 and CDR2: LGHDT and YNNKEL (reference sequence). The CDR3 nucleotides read TGTGCCAGCAGCCAAGTCCCTCCAGCGCCCTACGAGCAGTACGTC. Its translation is CASSQVPPAPYEQYV.

The CDR3, as DNA: TGTGCCAGCAGTCAACAGGGGGATGAGACCCAGTACTTC. Translating gives CASSQQGDETQYF. V gene TRBV6-2 or TRBV6-3 combines with J gene TRBJ2-5; TRBD1 matches 8 bases. There are 13 residues in the CDR3. CDR1 is MNHEY, CDR2 SVGEGT, per germline. V was clipped by 5 bases and J by 5 bases; unmatched bases: 4.

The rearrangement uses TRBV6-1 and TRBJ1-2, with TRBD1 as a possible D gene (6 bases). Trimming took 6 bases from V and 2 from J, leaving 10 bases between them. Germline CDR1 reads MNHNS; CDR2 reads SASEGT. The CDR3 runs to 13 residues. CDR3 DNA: TGTGCCAGCAGCTCCGACAGGAACTATGGCTACACCTTC. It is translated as CASSSDRNYGYTF.

The CDR3 DNA follows: TGCGCCAGCAGCCCGGGGGTCGGGTTCTTACAGCCCCAGCATTTT. Its protein is CASSPGVGFLQPQHF. The chain is built from TRBV5-1 and TRBJ1-5, with TRBD1 as a possible D gene (5 bases). In germline, CDR1 is SGHRS, CDR2 YFSETQ. Trimming stripped 4 bases from V and 7 bases from J, with 18 bases between. The CDR3 extends over 15 amino acids.

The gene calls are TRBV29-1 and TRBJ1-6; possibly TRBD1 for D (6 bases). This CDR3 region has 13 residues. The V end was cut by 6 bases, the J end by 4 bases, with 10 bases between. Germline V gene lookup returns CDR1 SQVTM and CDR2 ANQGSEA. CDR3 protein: CSVRGDYNSPLHF. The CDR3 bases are TGCAGCGTCAGGGGAGATTATAATTCACCCCTCCACTTT. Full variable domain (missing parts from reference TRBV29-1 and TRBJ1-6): SAVISQKPSRDICQRGTSLTIQCQVDSQVTMMFWYRQQPGQSLTLIATANQGSEATYESGFVIDKFPISRPNLTFSTLTVSNMSPEDSSIYLCSVRGDYNSPLHFGNGTRLTVT.

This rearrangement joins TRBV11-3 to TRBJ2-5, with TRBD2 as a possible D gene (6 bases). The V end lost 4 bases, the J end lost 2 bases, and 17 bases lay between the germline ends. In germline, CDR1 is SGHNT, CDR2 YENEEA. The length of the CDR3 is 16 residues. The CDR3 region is CASSSGRLAGQETQYF. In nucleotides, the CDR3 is TGTGCCAGCAGCTCCGGGAGATTAGCAGGTCAAGAGACCCAGTACTTC.

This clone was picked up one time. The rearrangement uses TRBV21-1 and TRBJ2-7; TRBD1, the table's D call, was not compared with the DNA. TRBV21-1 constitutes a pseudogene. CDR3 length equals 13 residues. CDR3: CASSGQGKLEQYV. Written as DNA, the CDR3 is TGTGCCAGCAGTGGACAGGGGAAGCTCGAGCAGTACGTC.

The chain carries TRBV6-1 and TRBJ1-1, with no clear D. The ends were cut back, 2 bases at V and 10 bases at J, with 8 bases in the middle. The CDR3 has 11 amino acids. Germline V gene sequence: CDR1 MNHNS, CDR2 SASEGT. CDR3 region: CASSEKRGAFF. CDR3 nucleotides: TGTGCCAGCAGTGAAAAAAGAGGAGCTTTCTTT.

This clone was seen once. CDR3 loop: CASSLLGARGANVLTF. The CDR3 DNA is TGTGCCAGCAGTTTGTTGGGGGCGCGAGGGGCCAACGTCCTGACTTTC. The chain has TRBV27 and TRBJ2-6; D perhaps matches TRBD1 (6 bases). The CDR3 runs to 16 residues. Germline CDR1 MNHEY, CDR2 SMNVEV (reference sequence). V shed 3 bases and J shed 4 bases, with 13 bases lying between them.

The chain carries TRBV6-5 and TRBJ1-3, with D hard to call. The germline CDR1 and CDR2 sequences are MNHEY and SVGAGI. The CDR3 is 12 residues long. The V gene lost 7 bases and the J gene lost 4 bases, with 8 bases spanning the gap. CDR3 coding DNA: TGTGCCAGCATCTCACAAGGAAACACCATATATTTT. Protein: CASISQGNTIYF.

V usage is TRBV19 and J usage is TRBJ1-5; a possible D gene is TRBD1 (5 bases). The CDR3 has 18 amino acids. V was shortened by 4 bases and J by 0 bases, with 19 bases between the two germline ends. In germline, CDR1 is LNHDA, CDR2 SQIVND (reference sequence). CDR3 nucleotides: TGTGCCAGTAGTAAGGAGGCCGGGCGGGGCTATAGCAATCAGCCCCAGCATTTT. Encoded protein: CASSKEAGRGYSNQPQHF.

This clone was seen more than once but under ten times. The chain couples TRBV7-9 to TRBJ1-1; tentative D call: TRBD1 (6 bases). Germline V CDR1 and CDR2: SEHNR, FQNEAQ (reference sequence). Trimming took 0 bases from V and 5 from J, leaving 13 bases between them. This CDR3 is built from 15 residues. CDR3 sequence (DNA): TGTGCCAGCAGCTTAGCTGCAGGGGCTAGGACTGAAGCTTTCTTT. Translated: CASSLAAGARTEAFF.

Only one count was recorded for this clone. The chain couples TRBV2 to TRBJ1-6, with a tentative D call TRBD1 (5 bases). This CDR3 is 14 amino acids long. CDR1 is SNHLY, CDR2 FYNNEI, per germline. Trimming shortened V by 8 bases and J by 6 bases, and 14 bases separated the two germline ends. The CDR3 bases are TGTGCCAGCGGCGGGGACGGATCTAATTCACCCCTCCACTTT. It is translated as CASGGDGSNSPLHF.

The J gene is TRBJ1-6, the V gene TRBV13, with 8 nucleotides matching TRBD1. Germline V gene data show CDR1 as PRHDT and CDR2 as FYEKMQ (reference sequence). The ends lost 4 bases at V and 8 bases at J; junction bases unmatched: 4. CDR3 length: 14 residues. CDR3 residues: CASSSGQGYSPLHF. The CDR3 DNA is TGTGCCAGCAGCTCCGGACAGGGTTATTCACCCCTCCACTTT. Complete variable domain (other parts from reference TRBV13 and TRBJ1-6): AAGVIQSPRHLIKEKRETATLKCYPIPRHDTVYWYQQGPGQDPQFLISFYEKMQSDKGSIPDRFSAQQFSDYHSELNMSSLELGDSALYFCASSSGQGYSPLHFGNGTRLTVT.

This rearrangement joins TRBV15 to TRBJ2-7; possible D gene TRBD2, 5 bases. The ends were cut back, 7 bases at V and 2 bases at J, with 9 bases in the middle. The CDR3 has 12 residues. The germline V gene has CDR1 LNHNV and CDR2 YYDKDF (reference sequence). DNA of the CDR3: TGTGCCACCACTAGCAGGACCTACGAGCAGTACGTC. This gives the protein CATTSRTYEQYV.

The CDR3 bases are TGTGCCAGCATCACCACCCGAGGGTTGAACACTGAAGCTTTCTTT. Translated, it gives CASITTRGLNTEAFF. The chain uses TRBV27 and TRBJ1-1; D unclear. V dropped 7 bases and J dropped 0 bases, with 15 bases sitting between them. CDR1 and CDR2 (germline): MNHEY, SMNVEV (reference sequence). CDR3 size: 15 residues.

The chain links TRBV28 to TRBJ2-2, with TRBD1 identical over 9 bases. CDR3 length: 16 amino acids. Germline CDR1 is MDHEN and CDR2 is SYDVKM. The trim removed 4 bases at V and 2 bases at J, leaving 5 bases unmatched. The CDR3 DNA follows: TGTGCCAGCAGTTCTATGGGACAGGGTAACACCGGGGAGCTGTTTTTT. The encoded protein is CASSSMGQGNTGELFF.

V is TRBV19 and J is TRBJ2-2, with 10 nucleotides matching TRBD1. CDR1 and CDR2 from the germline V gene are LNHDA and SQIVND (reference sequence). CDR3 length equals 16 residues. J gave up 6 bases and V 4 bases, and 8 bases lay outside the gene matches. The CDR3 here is CASSRQGAISPGELFF. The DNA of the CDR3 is TGTGCCAGTAGTAGACAGGGGGCGATTTCTCCCGGGGAGCTGTTTTTT.

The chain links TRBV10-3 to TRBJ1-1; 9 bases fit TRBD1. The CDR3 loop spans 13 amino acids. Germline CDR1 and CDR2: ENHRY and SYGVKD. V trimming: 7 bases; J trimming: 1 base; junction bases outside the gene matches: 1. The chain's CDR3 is CAIKDRGNTEAFF. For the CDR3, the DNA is TGTGCCATCAAGGACAGGGGGAACACTGAAGCTTTCTTT.

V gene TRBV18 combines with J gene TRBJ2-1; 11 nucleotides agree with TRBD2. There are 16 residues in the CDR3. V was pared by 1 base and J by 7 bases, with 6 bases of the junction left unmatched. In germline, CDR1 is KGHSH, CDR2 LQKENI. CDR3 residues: CASSPLPLAGVNEQFF. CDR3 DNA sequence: TGTGCCAGCTCACCACTCCCACTAGCGGGAGTAAATGAGCAGTTCTTC.

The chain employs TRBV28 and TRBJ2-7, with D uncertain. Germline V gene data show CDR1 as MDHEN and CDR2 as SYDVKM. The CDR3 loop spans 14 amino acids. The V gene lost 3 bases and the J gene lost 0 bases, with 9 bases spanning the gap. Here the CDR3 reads CASSFGPNSYEQYF. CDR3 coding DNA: TGTGCCAGCAGTTTTGGCCCGAACTCCTACGAGCAGTACTTC.